Sequencing of this T cell receptor beta chain was carried out in a study of blood T cell repertoires in COVID-19 (TCRdb year 2020). Broadly, across the study: Collaborator samples came from the United States, Italy and Spain and covered acute and convalescent phases of COVID-19. The material from the prospective study consisted of cDNA or gDNA derived from T cells, B-cell-depleted T cells, or PBMCs. Subjects who had been exposed to COVID-19, were actively infected with it, or had recovered from it provided the deeply sampled blood TCRbeta repertoires that made up the dataset. The repertoires were released in a freely available public database meant as a resource for research on the immune response to SARS-CoV-2. The samples were drawn from two sources: the first 160 participants of the ongoing ImmuneRACE study, and fewer than 1,500 subjects contributed by 6 global collaborators. Nearly every sample came with metadata listing a de-identified subject ID, COVID-19 status, age in years and sex. Where available, HLA class I and class II types were taken from metadata supplied by the sample provider and were not determined by assay-based typing. The research as a whole found: The quantity of clinical and demographic metadata differed by source and by participant and was supplied without curation.

The CDR3 starts with the cysteine, ends with the phenylalanine, and has 12 residues. Just CDR3 DNA is preserved here, 36 bases in frame from base 1. The trim is 4 bases for V and 3 bases for J, with a gap of 4 bases between the germline ends. CDR1 and CDR2, per the germline V gene, are SGHTA and FQGNSA. A note on this clone: The target of this receptor is not known. No much larger clone is present one base from it, and per-base qualities are unavailable.

The immunoSEQ Assay, a bias-controlled multiplex PCR, was used to amplify TCRbeta CDR3 regions from genomic DNA. Regarding the original processing steps: The number of nucleated cells in each sample was estimated by amplification of reference gene primers within the assay. To quantify the absolute abundance of each unique TCRbeta CDR3 rearrangement, sequence reads were collapsed and filtered. For each sample, productive Simpson clonality was calculated as the square root of Simpson's diversity index over productive rearrangements. Sourced from immuneACCESS, this table was stored by TCRdb with only in-frame sequences that have V and J called. A share of the clones is absent; for the studies checked, an unresolved V gene accounts for under half, and the remainder has no known explanation. V and J calls and clone size are those listed in that table; D and trimming were worked out from the DNA. The sample yields 51,000 or so clones; about 81% were counted once. The ten biggest clones cover roughly 29% of the sample.

In Seattle, one collaborating source enrolled patients while the infection was active and tracked those patients longitudinally over the course of disease. Whole blood was collected in K2EDTA tubes by collaborating institutions according to the institutions' own protocols. For TCRbeta analysis, collaborators shipped samples as frozen whole blood, isolated PBMCs, or DNA extracted from either of those sample types. The receptor was derived from a woman of 80 years or more with COVID-19, enrolled during active disease. The sample taken for sequencing was peripheral blood. Recombination linked TRBV7-2 to TRBJ1-5; the D gene cannot be resolved reliably. The CDR3 here reads CASSSLNQPQHF. The DNA sequence is as follows: TGTGCCAGCAGCTCTCTCAATCAGCCCCAGCATTTT.